What follows are 30 T cell receptor beta chains derived from one specimen sequenced in a study of vaccination and CD4 T cells after COVID-19. The treatment was: approximately 9-day PBMC culture with coronavirus spike peptide pools or control peptides (ViraFEST assay). Before the COVID-19 pandemic (2011-2018), CD4+ T cells were obtained from the unexposed donor. For these TCRs, the target antigens are not known. Sequence data for DNA of cultured CD4+ T cells were generated by the Oncomine TCR Beta short-read assay. TCRdb re-derived calls from the PCR reads in MiXCR, one entry per CDR3 protein. The sample records several thousand distinct CDR3 sequences, roughly 34% being singletons. Sequenced sample: CD4+ T cells from blood, cultured in vitro. The receptors originated from a human donor in good health.

This clonotype is medium-sized (0.01 to 0.1%) in the sample. CDR3 amino acids: CAGTVGNTIYF. The CDR3 region has the DNA TGTGCCGGGACGGTTGGAAACACCATATATTTT. This chain uses TRBV30 with TRBJ1-3; tentative D call: TRBD1 (5 bases). The CDR3 is 11 amino acids. V gave up 8 bases and J gave up 3 bases, with 8 bases separating them. CDR1 is GTSNPN and CDR2 is SVGIG in the germline V gene (reference sequence).

This clonotype is large (0.1 to 1%) by share. The genes are TRBV7-2 and TRBJ1-1, with D unresolved. Germline loops: CDR1 SGHTA, CDR2 FQGNSA. Trimming cost V 11 bases and J 1 base, with 17 bases left between them. CDR3 length equals 14 residues. CDR3 sequence: CARDRRETNTEAFF. The CDR3 region has the DNA TGTGCCCGAGACCGGAGGGAAACGAACACTGAAGCTTTCTTT.

This chain uses TRBV2 with TRBJ1-1; D is unclear. The CDR3 spans 13 residues. V gave up 2 bases and J gave up 11 bases, with 15 bases separating them. The germline V gene encodes CDR1 SNHLY and CDR2 FYNNEI. The CDR3 bases are TGTGCCAGCAGTGAATCACCCCCCCGGGCCGCTTTCTTT. Its protein is CASSESPPRAAFF.

The chain's CDR3 is CASSRPAGEQFF. In nucleotides, the CDR3 is TGTGCCAGCAGCCGCCCAGCGGGTGAGCAGTTCTTC. J is TRBJ2-1 and V is TRBV6-2 or TRBV6-3, with D perhaps matching TRBD2 (6 bases). Germline V gives CDR1 MNHEY, CDR2 SVGEGT. This CDR3 spans 12 amino acids. V was shortened by 6 bases and J by 9 bases, with 12 bases between the two germline ends.

The rearrangement joins TRBV28 to TRBJ1-2; no reliable D call. The CDR3 sequence is 14 residues long. Germline values: CDR1 MDHEN, CDR2 SYDVKM. V gave up 8 bases and J gave up 7 bases, with 20 bases separating them. CDR3 coding DNA: TGTGCCAGCTCCCCTCGGCGGGGTGGTGCTGGCTACACCTTC. Its protein is CASSPRRGGAGYTF.

V is TRBV14 and J is TRBJ1-6, with no clear D. This CDR3 is built from 15 residues. The V and J ends lost 0 bases and 0 bases respectively, with 3 bases between them. CDR1 and CDR2 (germline): SGHDN, FVKESK. CDR3 in DNA: TGTGCCAGCAGCCAAGACAGCTCCTATAATTCACCCCTCCACTTT. It translates to CASSQDSSYNSPLHF.

The rearrangement uses TRBV5-4 and TRBJ2-7, with D hard to call. The CDR3 is made up of 14 amino acids. Germline CDR1 and CDR2: SGHNT and YYREEE (reference sequence). V was pared by 0 bases and J by 0 bases, with 7 bases between. The CDR3 DNA reads as TGTGCCAGCAGCTTGGGGGGAAGCTCCTACGAGCAGTACTTC. Translated, it gives CASSLGGSSYEQYF.

The genes are TRBV7-9 and TRBJ1-1; TRBD1 matches at 7 bases. The trim removed 8 bases at V and 8 bases at J, leaving 8 bases unmatched. The CDR3 is 12 residues long. The germline gives CDR1 SEHNR, CDR2 FQNEAQ (reference sequence). CDR3 protein: CASRLDRDEAFF. DNA of the CDR3: TGTGCCAGCCGGCTTGACAGGGACGAAGCTTTCTTT.

This clonotype has more than one count but fewer than ten. This chain connects TRBV2 to TRBJ1-1, with D unresolved. The CDR3 spans 14 residues. The ends were cut back, 4 bases at V and 1 base at J, with 10 bases in the middle. In germline, CDR1 is SNHLY, CDR2 FYNNEI. The CDR3 DNA reads TGTGCCAGCAGTGGAACCAGACAGAACACTGAAGCTTTCTTT. Encoded protein: CASSGTRQNTEAFF.

This clonotype is medium-sized by share. The rearrangement uses TRBV7-2 and TRBJ2-1; perhaps TRBD1 as D (5 bases). V lost 3 bases, J lost 4 bases, and 13 bases lay in between. The CDR3 covers 15 residues. Germline loops: CDR1 SGHTA, CDR2 FQGNSA. The CDR3 sequence is CASSFDSTSYNEQFF. In DNA, the CDR3 is TGTGCCAGCAGCTTTGACAGCACTTCTTACAATGAGCAGTTCTTC.

The J gene is TRBJ2-3, the V gene TRBV27; 8 bases are a match to TRBD1. V was pared by 3 bases and J by 4 bases, with 9 bases of the junction left unmatched. Germline loops: CDR1 MNHEY, CDR2 SMNVEV (reference sequence). The CDR3 runs 16 residues. CDR3 protein: CASSLTGEDLADTQYF. CDR3 coding DNA: TGTGCCAGCAGTTTGACAGGGGAAGATCTCGCAGATACGCAGTATTTT.

The chain links TRBV20-1 to TRBJ2-2; the D is unclear. V lost 7 bases to trimming and J lost 2 bases, with 11 bases between them. This CDR3 has 13 residues. Germline V gives CDR1 DFQATT, CDR2 SNEGSKA (reference sequence). The CDR3 spells CSVARANTGELFF. The CDR3 DNA follows: TGCAGTGTAGCCCGGGCCAACACCGGGGAGCTGTTTTTT.

This clonotype was seen just once. The chain joins TRBV6-1 to TRBJ2-7; 7 bases are shared with TRBD1. Germline loops: CDR1 MNHNS, CDR2 SASEGT. The CDR3 runs 14 residues. After removal of 1 base from V and 1 base from J, the junction contained 1 base not matched to a gene. This CDR3 is CASSEDRGSYEQYF. The CDR3, as DNA: TGTGCCAGCAGTGAAGACAGGGGATCCTACGAGCAGTACTTC.

The chain is built from TRBV7-3 and TRBJ1-1; D remains ambiguous. CDR1 is SGHTA, CDR2 FQGTGA, per germline. With 5 bases removed from V and 5 bases from J, the gap between germline ends came to 12 bases. The CDR3 is made up of 13 amino acids. The CDR3 reads CASSQLSGTEAFF. CDR3 sequence (DNA): TGTGCCAGCAGCCAACTTTCGGGGACTGAAGCTTTCTTT.

The chain couples TRBV6-1 to TRBJ1-1; no firm D call. Germline-derived CDR1 and CDR2 are MNHNS and SASEGT. Trimming removed 4 bases from V and 5 bases from J, with 8 bases in between. This CDR3 has 12 residues. CDR3 in DNA: TGTGCCAGCAGTGTCCCTTGGACTGAAGCTTTCTTT. Protein product: CASSVPWTEAFF.

This clonotype was found a few times. The chain has TRBV27 and TRBJ2-2; tentative D call: TRBD1 (5 bases). This CDR3 is 14 amino acids long. V was shortened by 5 bases and J by 6 bases, with 13 bases between the two germline ends. Germline V lookup: CDR1 MNHEY, CDR2 SMNVEV (reference sequence). CDR3 DNA sequence: TGTGCCAGCAGTCTGGGGCAGGCTGCCGGGGAGCTGTTTTTT. It yields the protein CASSLGQAAGELFF.

This clonotype was detected only a few times. This chain joins TRBV7-9 and TRBJ2-7, with D possibly TRBD1 on 6 matching bases. In germline, CDR1 is SEHNR, CDR2 FQNEAQ (reference sequence). With 5 bases removed from V and 2 bases from J, the gap between germline ends came to 13 bases. This CDR3 region has 14 residues. The CDR3 loop reads CASSGTGLPYEQYF. Written as DNA, the CDR3 is TGTGCCAGCAGCGGAACAGGGCTTCCCTACGAGCAGTACTTC.

The chain uses TRBV10-1 and TRBJ2-4, with D unresolved. The germline V gene has CDR1 WNHNN and CDR2 SYGVQD (reference sequence). Trimming pared 3 bases from V and 9 bases from J, leaving 12 bases between. This CDR3 contains 13 residues. As DNA, the CDR3 is TGCGCCAGCAGTGAAACCCCCCACGGCATTCAGTACTTC. Protein sequence: CASSETPHGIQYF.

V and J are TRBV21-1 and TRBJ1-1; the table gives TRBD1 as D, unverified against the DNA. TRBV21-1 is classified as a pseudogene. The CDR3 has 14 residues. The CDR3 DNA reads as TGTGCCAGCAGCCTACAGGGAGGGAACACTGAAGCTTTCTTT. Protein: CASSLQGGNTEAFF.

The chain is built from TRBV7-2 and TRBJ2-7; 10 bases align to TRBD1. CDR1 and CDR2 (germline): SGHTA, FQGNSA. V lost 1 base, J lost 1 base, and 1 base stayed unmatched. The CDR3 covers 15 residues. In DNA, the CDR3 is TGTGCCAGCAGCTTAGGGACAGGGGGTTCCTACGAGCAGTACTTC. Residues: CASSLGTGGSYEQYF.

Worth noting for this clonotype: Since a much larger clone is just one base distant, this may be a read error. This chain links TRBV30 with TRBJ2-1, with a weak D call TRBD2 (7 bases). The CDR3 spans 12 residues. Germline CDR1 is GTSNPN and CDR2 is SVGIG (reference sequence). Trimming shortened V by 3 bases and J by 10 bases, and 13 bases separated the two germline ends. The CDR3: CAWRGGAHEQFF. As DNA, the CDR3 is TGTGCCTGGAGAGGGGGGGCCCACGAGCAGTTCTTC. The complete variable domain, with remaining parts taken from reference TRBV30 and TRBJ2-1, reads SQTIHQWPATLVQPVGSPLSLECTVEGTSNPNLYWYRQAAGRGLQLLFYSVGIGQISSEVPQNLSASRPQDRQFILSSKKLLLSDSGFYLCAWRGGAHEQFFGPGTRLTVL.

V and J are TRBV15 and TRBJ2-7; D gene unclear. This CDR3 region has 18 residues. Germline CDR1 LNHNV, CDR2 YYDKDF (reference sequence). Trimming removed 0 bases at V and 4 bases at J, with 22 bases between. As DNA, the CDR3 is TGTGCCACCAGCAGAGAACTGGCGGTCCATACCAGTCGGTACGAGCAGTACTTC. Translation gives CATSRELAVHTSRYEQYF.

This clonotype was detected a few times. The CDR3 DNA reads TGTGCCAGCAGTTACTCCGGGACTAGCGGGGGGGAGACCCAGTACTTC. Translated: CASSYSGTSGGETQYF. The chain couples TRBV6-5 to TRBJ2-5, with 15 positions matching TRBD2. V was pared by 0 bases and J by 5 bases, with 1 base of the junction left unmatched. The CDR3 is 16 amino acids. The germline V gene encodes CDR1 MNHEY and CDR2 SVGAGI.

This rearrangement joins TRBV7-9 to TRBJ2-4, with unresolved D. Deletions cut 4 bases from V and 7 bases from J, with 11 bases between. There are 13 residues in the CDR3. CDR1 and CDR2 from the germline V gene are SEHNR and FQNEAQ (reference sequence). CDR3 sequence (DNA): TGTGCCAGCAGCTCGTACATGGTGAACATTCAGTACTTC. It is translated as CASSSYMVNIQYF.

The V and J genes are TRBV6-1 and TRBJ1-1, with TRBD1 matching over 8 bases. Germline V gene lookup returns CDR1 MNHNS and CDR2 SASEGT. J gave up 3 bases and V 6 bases, and 12 bases lay outside the gene matches. The length of the CDR3 is 16 residues. CDR3 in DNA: TGTGCCAGCAGGAGACAGGGGCCCAGGGGGCACACTGAAGCTTTCTTT. Translating gives CASRRQGPRGHTEAFF.

The rearrangement joins TRBV20-1 to TRBJ1-5; 9 bases match TRBD1. This CDR3 region has 16 residues. Germline trimming cut 1 base from V and 1 base from J; bases unmatched to any gene: 5. Per the germline V gene, CDR1 is DFQATT and CDR2 is SNEGSKA (reference sequence). The CDR3 sequence is CSARAEQGASNQPQHF. CDR3 nucleotides: TGCAGTGCTAGAGCCGAACAGGGGGCGAGCAATCAGCCCCAGCATTTT.

This clonotype was counted between two and nine times. The rearrangement links TRBV6-1 to TRBJ1-1; 8 positions match TRBD1. Per the germline V gene, CDR1 is MNHNS and CDR2 is SASEGT. The trim removed 11 bases at V and 0 bases at J, leaving 8 bases unmatched. This CDR3 region has 14 residues. The CDR3 reads CAGKRQGMNTEAFF. In nucleotides, the CDR3 is TGTGCCGGAAAGAGACAGGGGATGAACACTGAAGCTTTCTTT.

The chain joins TRBV19 to TRBJ1-5; 10 positions agree with TRBD1. The CDR3 is 17 amino acids. Looked up from germline, CDR1 is LNHDA and CDR2 is SQIVND (reference sequence). The trim removed 3 bases at V and 6 bases at J, leaving 11 bases unmatched. CDR3 DNA sequence: TGTGCCAGTAGTATTCGCGGGACAGGGGACTTAGGTCAGCCCCAGCATTTT. Its translation is CASSIRGTGDLGQPQHF.

This clonotype occurred once. The chain couples TRBV12-5 to TRBJ2-7; D unresolved. V gave up 0 bases and J gave up 0 bases, with 3 bases separating them. The CDR3 length is 13 residues. Germline CDR1 and CDR2: LGHNT and FRNRAP. The DNA for the CDR3 is TGTGCTAGTGGTTTGGTACCCTCCTACGAGCAGTACTTC. Amino acids: CASGLVPSYEQYF.

This clonotype was counted between two and nine times. J is TRBJ1-6 and V is TRBV20-1; D is uncertain. CDR3 length: 13 amino acids. Trimming cost V 5 bases and J 8 bases, with 13 bases left between them. The germline V gene has CDR1 DFQATT and CDR2 SNEGSKA (reference sequence). CDR3 nucleotide sequence: TGCAGTGCTCAAGACATCTCGGATTCACCCCTCCACTTT. Translation gives CSAQDISDSPLHF.